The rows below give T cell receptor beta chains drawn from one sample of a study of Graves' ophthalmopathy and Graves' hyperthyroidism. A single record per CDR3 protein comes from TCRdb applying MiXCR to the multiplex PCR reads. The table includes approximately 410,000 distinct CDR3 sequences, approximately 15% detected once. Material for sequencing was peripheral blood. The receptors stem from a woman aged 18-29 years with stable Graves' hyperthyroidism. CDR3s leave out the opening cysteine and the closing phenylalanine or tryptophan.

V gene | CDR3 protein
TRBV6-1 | ASSEGPYYGYT
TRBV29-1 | SGGDRGNYGYT
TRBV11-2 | ASSLTPGLPYEQY
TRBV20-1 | SAPDRVAGSYEQY
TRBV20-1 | SASEETQY
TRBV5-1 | ASSLDFGSGYT
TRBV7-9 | ASSERGVPYEQY
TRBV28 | ASSFPGPYT
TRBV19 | ASSRMGQLDQPQH
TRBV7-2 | ASSLSILRIGYT